Listed below are T cell receptor beta chains from one sample, sequenced in a study of blood T cell repertoires in COVID-19. Profiled with immunoSEQ multiplex PCR; TCRdb holds only in-frame clones, not every one. Altogether about 150,000 clones are present, roughly four fifths being singletons, with the ten largest covering about 12%. The specimen sequenced was peripheral blood. The receptors come from a woman aged 55-75 years with COVID-19, enrolled during active disease. Each CDR3 is given with its conserved first and last residue. Fields, in order: V gene, J gene, clone size, CDR3 protein. Only part of the rows carry a size: once, few, many, or a class if the clone is expanded.

V: TRBV19
J: TRBJ1-4
size: few
CDR3: CASSIQRFNEKLFF

V: TRBV28
J: TRBJ2-1
size: NA
CDR3: CASSPATSGGYNEQFF

V: TRBV3-1/TRBV3-2
J: TRBJ2-1
size: once
CDR3: CASSQGLRQGGINEQFF

V: TRBV19
J: TRBJ1-3
size: NA
CDR3: CASRGPGVNTIYF

V: TRBV9
J: TRBJ2-3
size: NA
CDR3: CASSVDGGTDTQYF

V: TRBV7-2
J: TRBJ2-3
size: NA
CDR3: CASSNWADTQYF

V: TRBV5-1
J: TRBJ2-1
size: NA
CDR3: CASSLVSANEQFF

V: TRBV9
J: TRBJ1-1
size: NA
CDR3: CASSGPGTRTEAFF

V: TRBV6-6
J: TRBJ2-7
size: few
CDR3: CASRRQSYEQYF

V: TRBV12-3/TRBV12-4
J: TRBJ1-6
size: few
CDR3: CASSPRGDSPLHF

V: TRBV6-5
J: TRBJ1-3
size: NA
CDR3: CASMDRGRGTIYF

V: TRBV11-3
J: TRBJ2-3
size: NA
CDR3: CASSLGARPDTQYF

V: TRBV10-2
J: TRBJ1-6
size: NA
CDR3: CASSESETGGSPLHF

V: TRBV7-2
J: TRBJ1-1
size: NA
CDR3: CASSLKQRGAFF

V: TRBV15
J: TRBJ1-2
size: NA
CDR3: CATSRTRASSQGNGYTF

V: TRBV9
J: TRBJ2-7
size: NA
CDR3: CASSGRQTAPYEQYF

V: TRBV5-5
J: TRBJ2-7
size: NA
CDR3: CASEPGGGYEQYF

V: TRBV24-1
J: TRBJ1-1
size: few
CDR3: CATSDPGGEAFF

V: TRBV5-1
J: TRBJ1-4
size: NA
CDR3: CASSSGTGAGDEKLFF

V: TRBV2
J: TRBJ1-2
size: NA
CDR3: CASNPQGLNYGYTF

V: TRBV15
J: TRBJ1-4
size: NA
CDR3: CATSRDIVGTGGGEKLFF

V: TRBV6-1
J: TRBJ2-5
size: once
CDR3: CASSEDRLRETQYF

V: TRBV9
J: TRBJ1-5
size: NA
CDR3: CASSLETGQPQHF

V: TRBV19
J: TRBJ2-2
size: NA
CDR3: CASSGLAGFGDTGELFF

V: TRBV2
J: TRBJ1-1
size: once
CDR3: CASRGGNTEAFF

V: TRBV6-5
J: TRBJ1-2
size: NA
CDR3: CASSRRDRGYGYTF

V: TRBV3-1/TRBV3-2
J: TRBJ1-3
size: NA
CDR3: CASSSDRGSGNTIYF

V: TRBV3-1/TRBV3-2
J: TRBJ1-6
size: NA
CDR3: CASSQGNNPYNSPLHF

V: TRBV3-1/TRBV3-2
J: TRBJ2-1
size: NA
CDR3: CASSQRPEVYNEQFF

V: TRBV4-1
J: TRBJ1-4
size: NA
CDR3: CASSQTGTGANEKLFF

V: TRBV6-6
J: TRBJ1-2
size: NA
CDR3: CASSTGGDGYGYTF

V: TRBV5-1
J: TRBJ1-4
size: NA
CDR3: CASRQAVRIAGDEKLFF

V: TRBV19
J: TRBJ1-1
size: NA
CDR3: CASSSGQGLFLIF

V: TRBV18
J: TRBJ1-1
size: NA
CDR3: CASSPRTAANTEAFF

V: TRBV24-1
J: TRBJ2-3
size: NA
CDR3: CATSGAGATYTDTQYF

V: TRBV7-9
J: TRBJ2-3
size: NA
CDR3: CASSLWTGGRSGDTQYF

V: TRBV19
J: TRBJ1-2
size: NA
CDR3: CASSMIQGAFNYGYTF

V: TRBV5-4
J: TRBJ1-3
size: NA
CDR3: CASSLVQGNTIYF

V: TRBV3-1/TRBV3-2
J: TRBJ1-1
size: once
CDR3: CASSRVGGAEAFF

V: TRBV2
J: TRBJ2-3
size: NA
CDR3: CASSYRGGTDTQYF

V: TRBV2
J: TRBJ2-1
size: NA
CDR3: CASSNPLTSVIGEQFF

V: TRBV5-1
J: TRBJ2-3
size: NA
CDR3: CASSFLASGGDTQYF

V: TRBV19
J: TRBJ1-5
size: NA
CDR3: CASSSVQGRKQPQHF

V: TRBV5-1
J: TRBJ1-3
size: few
CDR3: CASSPPGMGNTIYF

V: TRBV23-1
J: TRBJ2-7
size: NA
CDR3: CASSHSNPGQGACLRSSYEQYF

V: TRBV5-1
J: TRBJ1-2
size: NA
CDR3: CASSGGQSRYGYTF

V: TRBV19
J: TRBJ1-5
size: once
CDR3: CASTLNTGSNQPQHF

V: TRBV5-1
J: TRBJ1-4
size: NA
CDR3: CASRRDLGNEKLFF

V: TRBV13
J: TRBJ2-7
size: few
CDR3: CASSLVGDRVAYEQYF

V: TRBV7-3
J: TRBJ2-1
size: NA
CDR3: CASSLNGNEQFF

V: TRBV9
J: TRBJ1-5
size: NA
CDR3: CASSVYGSNQPQHF

V: TRBV25-1
J: TRBJ2-2
size: NA
CDR3: CASSEGGGAGELFF

V: TRBV15
J: TRBJ1-1
size: NA
CDR3: CATSRDWTGGNTEAFF

V: TRBV3-1/TRBV3-2
J: TRBJ1-1
size: NA
CDR3: CASRQRGQNTEAFF

V: TRBV27
J: TRBJ2-1
size: NA
CDR3: CASSETSGSYGEQFF

V: TRBV20-1
J: TRBJ1-2
size: few
CDR3: CSASFTRVSDYTF

V: TRBV9
J: TRBJ1-1
size: NA
CDR3: CASSVVGQGRTEAFF

V: TRBV7-9
J: TRBJ1-5
size: NA
CDR3: CASSLEPGGNQPQHF

V: TRBV11-2
J: TRBJ1-5
size: NA
CDR3: CASSLNSLSGNQPQHF